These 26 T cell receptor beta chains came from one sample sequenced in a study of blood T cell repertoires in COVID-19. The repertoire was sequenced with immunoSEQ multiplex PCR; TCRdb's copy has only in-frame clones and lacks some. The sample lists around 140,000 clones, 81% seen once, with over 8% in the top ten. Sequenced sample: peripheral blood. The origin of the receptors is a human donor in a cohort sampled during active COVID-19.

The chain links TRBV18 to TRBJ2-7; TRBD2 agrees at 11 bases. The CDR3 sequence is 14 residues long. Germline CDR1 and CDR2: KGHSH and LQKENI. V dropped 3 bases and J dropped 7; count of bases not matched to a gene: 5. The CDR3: CASSPTSGDEEQYF. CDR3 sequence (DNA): TGTGCCAGCTCACCGACTAGCGGGGATGAGGAGCAGTACTTC.

The CDR3 sequence is CASRPWTANEAFF. The DNA for the CDR3 is TGTGCCAGCCGTCCGTGGACAGCTAATGAAGCTTTCTTT. The rearrangement joins TRBV27 to TRBJ1-1, with TRBD1 as a possible D gene (6 bases). Trimming took off 8 bases at V and 7 bases at J, with 17 bases between the two ends. This CDR3 contains 13 residues. Germline CDR1 is MNHEY and CDR2 is SMNVEV (reference sequence).

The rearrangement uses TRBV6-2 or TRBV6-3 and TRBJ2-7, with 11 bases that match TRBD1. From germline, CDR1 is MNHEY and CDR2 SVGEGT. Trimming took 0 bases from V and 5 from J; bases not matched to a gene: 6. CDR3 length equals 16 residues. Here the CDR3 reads CASSYSAGTGGNEQYF. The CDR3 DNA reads TGTGCCAGCAGTTACTCCGCCGGGACAGGGGGAAACGAGCAGTACTTC.

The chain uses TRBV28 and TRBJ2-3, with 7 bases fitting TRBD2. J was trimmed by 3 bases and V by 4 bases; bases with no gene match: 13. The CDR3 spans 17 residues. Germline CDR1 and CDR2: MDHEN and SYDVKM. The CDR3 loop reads CASSSPPSSGLTDTQYF. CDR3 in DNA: TGTGCCAGCAGTTCCCCCCCATCTAGCGGCCTAACAGATACGCAGTATTTT.

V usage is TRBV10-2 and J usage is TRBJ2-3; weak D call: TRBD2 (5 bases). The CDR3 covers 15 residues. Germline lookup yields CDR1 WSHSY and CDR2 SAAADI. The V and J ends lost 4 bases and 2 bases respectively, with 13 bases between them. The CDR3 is CASSGPGFLTDTQYF. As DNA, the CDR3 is TGCGCCAGCAGTGGTCCGGGGTTCCTCACAGATACGCAGTATTTT.

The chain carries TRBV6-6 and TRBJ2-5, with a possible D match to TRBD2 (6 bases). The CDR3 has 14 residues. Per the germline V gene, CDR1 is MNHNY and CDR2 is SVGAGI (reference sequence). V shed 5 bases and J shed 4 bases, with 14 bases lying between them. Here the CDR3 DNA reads TGTGCCAGCAGTACCTCAACGGGGGTAGAGACCCAGTACTTC. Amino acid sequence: CASSTSTGVETQYF.

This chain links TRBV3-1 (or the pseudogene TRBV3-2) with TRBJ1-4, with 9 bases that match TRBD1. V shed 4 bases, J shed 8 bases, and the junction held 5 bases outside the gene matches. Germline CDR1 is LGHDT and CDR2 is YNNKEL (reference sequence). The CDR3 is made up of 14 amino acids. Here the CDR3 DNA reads TGTGCCAGCAGCCTGGGGACAGGGTGGGAAAAACTGTTTTTT. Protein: CASSLGTGWEKLFF.

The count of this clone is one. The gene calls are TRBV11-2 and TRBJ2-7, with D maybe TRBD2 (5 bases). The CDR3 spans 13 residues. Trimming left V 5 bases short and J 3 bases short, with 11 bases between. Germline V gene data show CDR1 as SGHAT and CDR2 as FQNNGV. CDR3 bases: TGTGCCAGCAGCCCCTATACTAGCTACGAGCAGTACTTC. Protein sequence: CASSPYTSYEQYF.

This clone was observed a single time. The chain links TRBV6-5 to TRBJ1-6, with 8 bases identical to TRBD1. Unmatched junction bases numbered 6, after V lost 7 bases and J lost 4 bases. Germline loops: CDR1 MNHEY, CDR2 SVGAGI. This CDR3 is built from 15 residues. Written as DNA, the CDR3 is TGTGCCAGCACCCAAAGGACAGGGTATAATTCACCCCTCCACTTT. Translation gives CASTQRTGYNSPLHF.

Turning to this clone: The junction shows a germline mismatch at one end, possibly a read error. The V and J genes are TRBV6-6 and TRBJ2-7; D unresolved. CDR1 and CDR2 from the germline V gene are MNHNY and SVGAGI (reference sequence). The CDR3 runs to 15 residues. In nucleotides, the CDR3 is TGTGCCAGCAGTCGCGACTTTAGCCAGTCCTCCGAGCAGTACTTC. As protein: CASSRDFSQSSEQYF.

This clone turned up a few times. CDR3 protein: CASSLGHHSYGYTF. The CDR3, as DNA: TGCGCCAGCAGCTTGGGACACCATAGCTATGGCTACACCTTC. This chain joins TRBV5-1 and TRBJ1-2; D is ambiguous. From germline, CDR1 is SGHRS and CDR2 YFSETQ. V was pared by 0 bases and J by 4 bases, with 10 bases between. The length of the CDR3 is 14 residues.

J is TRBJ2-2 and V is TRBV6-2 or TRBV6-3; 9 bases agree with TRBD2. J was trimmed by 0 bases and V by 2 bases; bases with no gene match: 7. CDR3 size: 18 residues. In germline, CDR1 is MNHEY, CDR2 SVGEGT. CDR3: CASSYGGGRAPNTGELFF. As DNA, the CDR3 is TGTGCCAGCAGTTACGGTGGCGGGAGGGCCCCGAACACCGGGGAGCTGTTTTTT.

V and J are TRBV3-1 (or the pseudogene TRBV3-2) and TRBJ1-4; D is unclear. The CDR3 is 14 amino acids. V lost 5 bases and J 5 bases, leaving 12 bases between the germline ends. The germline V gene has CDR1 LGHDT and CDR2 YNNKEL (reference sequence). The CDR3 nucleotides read TGTGCCAGCAGCGTCCGACGGGTGAATGAAAAACTGTTTTTT. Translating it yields CASSVRRVNEKLFF.

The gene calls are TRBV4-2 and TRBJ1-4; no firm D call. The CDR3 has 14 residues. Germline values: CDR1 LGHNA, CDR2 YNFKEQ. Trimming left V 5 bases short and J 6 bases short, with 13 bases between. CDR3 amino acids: CASSKRPGDEKLFF. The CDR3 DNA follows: TGTGCCAGCAGCAAACGGCCCGGGGATGAAAAACTGTTTTTT.

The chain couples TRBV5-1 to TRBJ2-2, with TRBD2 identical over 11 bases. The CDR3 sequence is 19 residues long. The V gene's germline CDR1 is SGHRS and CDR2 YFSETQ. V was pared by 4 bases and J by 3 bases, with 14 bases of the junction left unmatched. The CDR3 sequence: CASSPGPGGTSGHTGELFF. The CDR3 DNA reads TGCGCCAGCAGCCCAGGACCGGGCGGGACTAGCGGACACACCGGGGAGCTGTTTTTT.

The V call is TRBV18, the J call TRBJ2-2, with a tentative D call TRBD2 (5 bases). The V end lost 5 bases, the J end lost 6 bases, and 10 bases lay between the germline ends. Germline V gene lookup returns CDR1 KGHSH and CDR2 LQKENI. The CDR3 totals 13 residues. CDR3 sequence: CASSEGDSGELFF. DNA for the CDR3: TGTGCCAGCTCAGAGGGTGACTCCGGGGAGCTGTTTTTT.

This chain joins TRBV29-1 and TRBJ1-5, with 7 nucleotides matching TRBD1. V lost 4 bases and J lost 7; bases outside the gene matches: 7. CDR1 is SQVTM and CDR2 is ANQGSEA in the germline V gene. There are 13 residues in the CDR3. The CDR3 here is CSVGGTVEQPQHF. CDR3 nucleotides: TGCAGCGTTGGGGGGACAGTAGAACAGCCCCAGCATTTT.

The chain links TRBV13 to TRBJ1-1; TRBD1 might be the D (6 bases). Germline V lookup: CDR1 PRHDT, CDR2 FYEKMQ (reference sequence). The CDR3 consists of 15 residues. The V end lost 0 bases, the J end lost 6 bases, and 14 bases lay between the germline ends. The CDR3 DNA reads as TGTGCCAGCAGCTTAGGAGGACGGGGGGCGGCTGAAGCTTTCTTT. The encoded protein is CASSLGGRGAAEAFF.

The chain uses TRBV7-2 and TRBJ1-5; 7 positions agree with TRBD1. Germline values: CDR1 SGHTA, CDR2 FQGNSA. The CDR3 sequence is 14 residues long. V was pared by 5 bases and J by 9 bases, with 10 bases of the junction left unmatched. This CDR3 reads CASSEVGQTRPQHF. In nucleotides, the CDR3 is TGTGCCAGCAGCGAGGTGGGACAGACCCGGCCCCAGCATTTT. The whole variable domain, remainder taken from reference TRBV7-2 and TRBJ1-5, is GAGVSQSPSNKVTEKGKDVELRCDPISGHTALYWYRQSLGQGLEFLIYFQGNSAPDKSGLPSDRFSAERTGGSVSTLTIQRTQQEDSAVYLCASSEVGQTRPQHFGDGTRLSIL.

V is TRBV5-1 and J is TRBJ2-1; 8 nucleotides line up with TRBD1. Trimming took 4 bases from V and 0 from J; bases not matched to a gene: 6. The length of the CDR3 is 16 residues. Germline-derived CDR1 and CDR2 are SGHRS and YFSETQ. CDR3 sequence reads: CASSPRQGSSYNEQFF. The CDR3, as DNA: TGCGCCAGCAGCCCCCGACAGGGGAGCTCCTACAATGAGCAGTTCTTC.

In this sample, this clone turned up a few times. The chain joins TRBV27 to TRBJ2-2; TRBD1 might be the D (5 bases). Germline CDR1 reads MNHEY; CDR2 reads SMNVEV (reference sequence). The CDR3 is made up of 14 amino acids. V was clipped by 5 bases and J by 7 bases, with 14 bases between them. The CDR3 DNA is TGTGCCAGCAGTCTAGGCAGGGAATTCGGGGAGCTGTTTTTT. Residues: CASSLGREFGELFF.

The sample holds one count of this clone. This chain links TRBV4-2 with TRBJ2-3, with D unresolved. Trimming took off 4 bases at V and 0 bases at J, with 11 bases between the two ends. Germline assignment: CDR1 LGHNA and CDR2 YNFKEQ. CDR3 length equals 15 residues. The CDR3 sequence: CASSPNYPSTDTQYF. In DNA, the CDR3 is TGTGCCAGCAGCCCTAATTACCCTAGCACAGATACGCAGTATTTT.

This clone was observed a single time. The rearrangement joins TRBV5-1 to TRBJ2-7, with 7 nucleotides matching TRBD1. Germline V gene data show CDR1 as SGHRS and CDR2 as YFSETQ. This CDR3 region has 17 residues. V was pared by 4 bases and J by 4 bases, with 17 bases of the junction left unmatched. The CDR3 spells CASSQPGRGPHSYEQYF. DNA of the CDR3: TGCGCCAGCAGCCAGCCAGGTAGGGGGCCCCATAGTTACGAGCAGTACTTC. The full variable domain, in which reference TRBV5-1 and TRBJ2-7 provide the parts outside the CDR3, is KAGVTQTPRYLIKTRGQQVTLSCSPISGHRSVSWYQQTPGQGLQFLFEYFSETQRNKGNFPGRFSGRQFSNSRSEMNVSTLELGDSALYLCASSQPGRGPHSYEQYFGPGTRLTVT.

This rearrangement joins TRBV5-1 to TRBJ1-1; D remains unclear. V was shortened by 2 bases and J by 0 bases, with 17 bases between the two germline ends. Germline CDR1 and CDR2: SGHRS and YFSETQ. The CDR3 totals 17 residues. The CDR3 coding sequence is TGCGCCAGCAGCTTAAATACGCAGATGTTAATGAACACTGAAGCTTTCTTT. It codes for CASSLNTQMLMNTEAFF.

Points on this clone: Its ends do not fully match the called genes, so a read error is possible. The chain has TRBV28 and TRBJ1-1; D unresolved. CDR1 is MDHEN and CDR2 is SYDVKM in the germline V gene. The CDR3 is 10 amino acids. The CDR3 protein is CGEVGTEAFF. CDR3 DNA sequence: TGCGGGGAGGTTGGCACTGAAGCTTTCTTT.

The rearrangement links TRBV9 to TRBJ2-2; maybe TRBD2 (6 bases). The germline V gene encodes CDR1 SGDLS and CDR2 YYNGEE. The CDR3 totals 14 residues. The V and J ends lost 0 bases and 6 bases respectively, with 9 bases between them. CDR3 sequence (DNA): TGTGCCAGCAGCGTAGGGGGGGTGCCCGGGGAGCTGTTTTTT. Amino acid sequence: CASSVGGVPGELFF.